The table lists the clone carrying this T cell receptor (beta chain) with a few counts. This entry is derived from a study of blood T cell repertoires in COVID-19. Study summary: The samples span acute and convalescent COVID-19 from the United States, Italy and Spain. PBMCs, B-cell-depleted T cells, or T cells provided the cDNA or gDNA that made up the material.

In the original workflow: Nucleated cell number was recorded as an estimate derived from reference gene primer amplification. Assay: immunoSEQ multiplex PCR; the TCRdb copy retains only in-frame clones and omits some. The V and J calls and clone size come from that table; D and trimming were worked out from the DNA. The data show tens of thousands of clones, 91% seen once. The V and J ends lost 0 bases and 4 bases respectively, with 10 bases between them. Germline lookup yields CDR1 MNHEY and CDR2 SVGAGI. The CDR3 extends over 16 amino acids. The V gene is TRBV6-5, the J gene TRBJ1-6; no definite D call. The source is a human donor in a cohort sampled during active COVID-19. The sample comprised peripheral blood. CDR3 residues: CASSYSITVYNSPLHF. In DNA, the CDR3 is TGTGCCAGCAGTTACTCGATAACAGTATATAATTCACCCCTCCACTTT.